The 27 T cell receptor beta chains below come from one sample, sequenced in a study of blood T cell repertoires in COVID-19. Produced via immunoSEQ multiplex PCR; TCRdb's table is partial and in-frame only. The sample carries 350,000 or so clones, 88% recorded once. Sequenced input: PBMCs or T cells enriched from blood (not recorded which). These receptor sequences come from a woman aged 30 to 39 who had been exposed to COVID-19.

V usage is TRBV24-1 and J usage is TRBJ1-5; D remains unclear. This CDR3 spans 17 amino acids. Germline CDR1 is KGHDR and CDR2 is SFDVKD. The ends were cut back, 4 bases at V and 0 bases at J, with 15 bases in the middle. The CDR3 sequence is CATSDGRDTYSNQPQHF. CDR3 bases: TGTGCCACCAGTGACGGTCGGGATACCTATAGCAATCAGCCCCAGCATTTT.

V is TRBV6-5 and J is TRBJ1-2; D is unclear. V was cut by 0 bases and J by 8 bases, with 16 bases left in between. CDR3 size: 15 residues. Germline values: CDR1 MNHEY, CDR2 SVGAGI. The CDR3 is CASSYSPNSPPGYTF. The DNA for the CDR3 is TGTGCCAGCAGTTACTCGCCCAACAGCCCGCCAGGCTACACCTTC.

This chain uses TRBV3-1 (or the pseudogene TRBV3-2) with TRBJ1-3; TRBD1 matches at 10 bases. This CDR3 is 16 amino acids long. Germline CDR1 LGHDT, CDR2 YNNKEL (reference sequence). With V trimmed by 4 bases and J by 7 bases, 10 bases remained unmatched. CDR3 sequence reads: CASSLSSGTGENTIYF. For the CDR3, the DNA is TGTGCCAGCAGCCTCTCCTCCGGGACAGGGGAGAACACCATATATTTT.

The V call is TRBV6-5, the J call TRBJ2-7; TRBD1 is a possible D gene (5 bases). V dropped 11 bases and J dropped 4 bases, with 12 bases sitting between them. Germline loops: CDR1 MNHEY, CDR2 SVGAGI. The CDR3 is 11 amino acids. The CDR3: CASGRAYEQYF. The DNA of the CDR3 is TGTGCCTCCGGCAGGGCGTACGAGCAGTACTTC.

V usage is TRBV3-1 (or the pseudogene TRBV3-2) and J usage is TRBJ2-6; a weak D match, TRBD1 (6 bases). The germline CDR1 and CDR2 sequences are LGHDT and YNNKEL (reference sequence). This CDR3 spans 18 amino acids. Deletions cut 3 bases from V and 0 bases from J, with 15 bases between. The CDR3 is CASSHQTGRVSGANVLTF. CDR3 sequence (DNA): TGTGCCAGCAGCCATCAGACAGGCCGTGTCTCTGGGGCCAACGTCCTGACTTTC.

V is TRBV20-1 and J is TRBJ1-2; D call uncertain. Between the trimmed V and J ends, which lost 1 base and 4 bases, there was a span of 4 bases. From germline, CDR1 is DFQATT and CDR2 SNEGSKA (reference sequence). The CDR3 spans 11 residues. The CDR3 reads CSARAVYGYTF. DNA for the CDR3: TGCAGTGCTAGAGCCGTCTATGGCTACACCTTC.

The chain is built from TRBV29-1 and TRBJ1-1, with 10 bases aligning to TRBD1. The CDR3 has 12 residues. J gave up 7 bases and V 3 bases, and 2 bases lay outside the gene matches. Germline loops: CDR1 SQVTM, CDR2 ANQGSEA. This CDR3 reads CSVDGTGVEAFF. In DNA, the CDR3 is TGCAGCGTTGATGGGACAGGGGTTGAAGCTTTCTTT. Supplemented by reference TRBV29-1 and TRBJ1-1, the full variable domain reads SAVISQKPSRDICQRGTSLTIQCQVDSQVTMMFWYRQQPGQSLTLIATANQGSEATYESGFVIDKFPISRPNLTFSTLTVSNMSPEDSSIYLCSVDGTGVEAFFGQGTRLTVV.

The J gene is TRBJ1-6, the V gene TRBV3-1 (or the pseudogene TRBV3-2); D gene unclear. Between the trimmed V and J ends, which lost 0 bases and 6 bases, there was a span of 3 bases. Germline-derived CDR1 and CDR2 are LGHDT and YNNKEL (reference sequence). The CDR3 has 13 residues. CDR3 in amino acids: CASSQDLNSPLHF. CDR3 DNA: TGTGCCAGCAGCCAAGACCTTAATTCACCCCTCCACTTT.

The chain combines TRBV18 with TRBJ2-1; D is perhaps TRBD1 (5 bases). Germline V gene sequence: CDR1 KGHSH, CDR2 LQKENI. The CDR3 is made up of 16 amino acids. With 0 bases removed from V and 2 bases from J, the gap between germline ends came to 11 bases. CDR3: CASSPPVTEAYNEQFF. The CDR3, as DNA: TGTGCCAGCTCACCACCAGTGACAGAGGCCTACAATGAGCAGTTCTTC.

V is TRBV19 and J is TRBJ2-2, with TRBD2 matching over 7 bases. The CDR3 runs 15 residues. V lost 7 bases, J lost 6 bases, and 11 bases stayed unmatched. CDR1 is LNHDA and CDR2 is SQIVND in the germline V gene (reference sequence). The CDR3 protein is CASISGGSFPGELFF. The CDR3 DNA sequence: TGTGCCAGTATTTCTGGCGGGAGTTTCCCCGGGGAGCTGTTTTTT.

The V call is TRBV18, the J call TRBJ1-5, with 10 positions matching TRBD1. CDR1 and CDR2 from the germline V gene are KGHSH and LQKENI. J lost 3 bases, V lost 2 bases, and 4 bases had no gene match. The CDR3 loop spans 16 amino acids. The CDR3 nucleotides read TGTGCCAGCTCACCAGGGACAGGGGCTCCCAATCAGCCCCAGCATTTT. This codes for CASSPGTGAPNQPQHF.

The rearrangement links TRBV7-8 to TRBJ2-7, with 14 positions matching TRBD2. This CDR3 is built from 16 residues. The junction had 8 bases not matched to a gene; V was cut back by 3 bases and J by 7 bases. Per germline, CDR1 SGHVS and CDR2 FQNEAQ. The CDR3 nucleotides read TGTGCCAGCAGCTTCCAGGGACTAGCGGGAGTGAATGAGCAGTACTTC. Its translation: CASSFQGLAGVNEQYF.

V and J are TRBV24-1 and TRBJ1-5, with TRBD1 identical over 9 bases. The CDR3 has 19 residues. The germline CDR1 and CDR2 sequences are KGHDR and SFDVKD. The ends lost 4 bases at V and 0 bases at J; junction bases unmatched: 12. CDR3 in DNA: TGTGCCACCAGTGACTCTCCGGGACAGGGAGCATATAGCAATCAGCCCCAGCATTTT. Residues: CATSDSPGQGAYSNQPQHF.

The gene calls are TRBV7-2 and TRBJ1-4; 10 bases are shared with TRBD1. V shed 0 bases and J 8 bases; nucleotides not matched to a gene: 6. The CDR3 is 16 amino acids. Germline CDR1 is SGHTA and CDR2 is FQGNSA. Written as DNA, the CDR3 is TGTGCCAGCAGCTTAGCTAGGGACAGGGGCTGGGAAAAACTGTTTTTT. As protein: CASSLARDRGWEKLFF.

The rearrangement links TRBV14 to TRBJ2-7; 7 bases are a match to TRBD1. There are 16 residues in the CDR3. From germline, CDR1 is SGHDN and CDR2 FVKESK. The J segment lost 7 bases and the V segment lost 2 bases, leaving 14 bases of the junction unmatched. The DNA of the CDR3 is TGTGCCAGCAGCCAACAACCAGGGGCCGCACAGGGGGAGCAGTACTTC. It encodes CASSQQPGAAQGEQYF.

This clone was counted once. The chain couples TRBV29-1 to TRBJ1-4, with D perhaps matching TRBD1 (5 bases). The CDR3 sequence is 13 residues long. Germline V gene data show CDR1 as SQVTM and CDR2 as ANQGSEA. Trimming cost V 7 bases and J 4 bases, with 13 bases left between them. The CDR3 spells CSGTGGFNEKLFF. CDR3 nucleotides: TGCAGCGGAACCGGGGGTTTTAATGAAAAACTGTTTTTT.

V gene TRBV6-5 combines with J gene TRBJ1-1; D perhaps matches TRBD1 (6 bases). The V end was cut by 0 bases, the J end by 3 bases, with 14 bases between. Germline lookup yields CDR1 MNHEY and CDR2 SVGAGI. This CDR3 region has 16 residues. DNA of the CDR3: TGTGCCAGCAGTTACTCGGGGAGGGGGGGTGACACTGAAGCTTTCTTT. This translates into CASSYSGRGGDTEAFF.

V is TRBV7-8 and J is TRBJ2-7, with D uncertain. The CDR3 covers 14 residues. Trimming stripped 10 bases from V and 2 bases from J, with 18 bases between. Germline CDR1 SGHVS, CDR2 FQNEAQ. The CDR3, as DNA: TGTGCCATCTTGCGGCCGGTCAAAGCCTACGAGCAGTACTTC. Encoded protein: CAILRPVKAYEQYF.

This rearrangement joins TRBV7-6 to TRBJ1-6; a weak D match, TRBD1 (6 bases). The CDR3 loop spans 17 amino acids. Germline loops: CDR1 SGHVS, CDR2 FNYEAQ. Trimming left V 0 bases short and J 6 bases short, with 15 bases between. In DNA, the CDR3 is TGTGCCAGCAGCTTAGCTGGGGGCACCGGGACTAATTCACCCCTCCACTTT. Amino acid sequence: CASSLAGGTGTNSPLHF.

J is TRBJ1-6 and V is TRBV5-1, with 11 nucleotides matching TRBD1. J was trimmed by 9 bases and V by 7 bases; bases with no gene match: 9. Germline CDR1 is SGHRS and CDR2 is YFSETQ. This CDR3 region has 15 residues. CDR3 bases: TGCGCCAGCCAACGCGGGACAGGGGGAGGTTCACCCCTCCACTTT. This sequence encodes CASQRGTGGGSPLHF.

The chain uses TRBV27 and TRBJ1-5; D might be TRBD1 (6 bases). The CDR3 loop spans 14 amino acids. The V end was cut by 2 bases, the J end by 7 bases, with 12 bases between. In germline, CDR1 is MNHEY, CDR2 SMNVEV (reference sequence). The CDR3 nucleotides are TGTGCCAGCAGTTTACGGCGACAGGAGCAGCCCCAGCATTTT. Translated, it gives CASSLRRQEQPQHF.

The chain employs TRBV27 and TRBJ2-1; TRBD1 might be the D (5 bases). Germline CDR1 is MNHEY and CDR2 is SMNVEV (reference sequence). CDR3 length equals 14 residues. Trimming removed 6 bases from V and 4 bases from J, with 13 bases in between. The CDR3, as DNA: TGTGCCAGCAGGACAGAGAGAAATTACAATGAGCAGTTCTTC. Amino acids: CASRTERNYNEQFF.

The V and J genes are TRBV30 and TRBJ1-6; TRBD1 might be the D (5 bases). The CDR3 has 15 amino acids. Trimming took 7 bases from V and 7 from J, leaving 20 bases between them. CDR1 and CDR2 (germline): GTSNPN, SVGIG (reference sequence). The CDR3 here is CASLGEGGVNSPLHF. CDR3 DNA sequence: TGTGCCTCCCTGGGAGAGGGAGGGGTAAATTCACCCCTCCACTTT.

The rearrangement links TRBV27 to TRBJ2-1, with 15 positions matching TRBD2. Trimming took 0 bases from V and 1 from J; bases not matched to a gene: 13. There are 22 residues in the CDR3. Germline CDR1 MNHEY, CDR2 SMNVEV (reference sequence). The CDR3 is CASSLSYMGTSGRLESYNEQFF. The CDR3 DNA follows: TGTGCCAGCAGTTTATCGTATATGGGGACTAGCGGGAGGTTGGAGTCCTACAATGAGCAGTTCTTC.

This sequence joins TRBV30 and TRBJ1-2; possibly TRBD1 for D (5 bases). CDR1 is GTSNPN, CDR2 SVGIG, per germline (reference sequence). The CDR3 is 18 residues long. The CDR3 DNA reads TGTGCGGTGGGGTCCGGGACTTCCCGAACCTATCTTAACTATGGCTACACCTTC. Protein product: CAVGSGTSRTYLNYGYTF. Combining the CDR3 with reference TRBV30 and TRBJ1-2 gives the whole variable domain SQTIHQWPATLVQPVGSPLSLECTVEGTSNPNLYWYRQAAGRGLQLLFYSVGIGQISSEVPQNLSASRPQDRQFILSSKKLLLSDSGFYLCAVGSGTSRTYLNYGYTFGSGTRLTVV.

This chain links TRBV19 with TRBJ2-6; 8 nucleotides align to TRBD1. The CDR3 contains 14 residues. The V gene's germline CDR1 is LNHDA and CDR2 SQIVND (reference sequence). The CDR3 region is CACARDRGANVLTF. In nucleotides, the CDR3 is TGTGCTTGTGCCAGGGACAGGGGGGCCAACGTCCTGACTTTC.

V and J are TRBV7-9 and TRBJ2-7, with D perhaps matching TRBD1 (6 bases). This CDR3 is 13 amino acids long. Germline V gene lookup returns CDR1 SEHNR and CDR2 FQNEAQ (reference sequence). V dropped 5 bases and J dropped 2 bases, with 10 bases sitting between them. CDR3 nucleotides: TGTGCCAGCAGCCCCAGGACAGCCTACGAGCAGTACTTC. It encodes CASSPRTAYEQYF.